The source of this T cell receptor (beta chain) is a study of CD8 T cells in ankylosing spondylitis. Study conclusions and caveats: Previous work reported some of these motif variants in the synovial fluid and blood of reactive arthritis. Researchers reportedly found disease-linked clones significantly enriched in matched ankylosing spondylitis synovial fluid. Characteristic of ankylosing spondylitis blood, it appeared, was a TCR beta motif comprising several highly homologous variants.

The CDR3 contains 12 residues. Germline V gene lookup returns CDR1 ENHRY and CDR2 SYGVKD. Between the trimmed V and J ends, which lost 3 bases and 3 bases, there was a span of 6 bases. TCR beta libraries were made by quantitative 5'-RACE with molecular barcodes. TCRdb passed the 5' RACE reads through MiXCR, listing each CDR3 protein once. The sample includes 310,000 or so distinct CDR3 sequences, 20% of them seen just once. With regard to this clonotype: Its antigen is unidentified.

The sequencing sample was made of blood, either unsorted or a sorted T cell fraction (not recorded which). This clonotype was obtained from a male donor with ankylosing spondylitis or in good health (not recorded which). The chain uses TRBV10-3 and TRBJ2-7, with D tentatively TRBD1 (6 bases). The CDR3 sequence: CAISEQGYEQYV. In nucleotides, the CDR3 is TGTGCCATCAGTGAACAGGGCTACGAGCAGTACGTC.